These 11 T cell receptor beta chains originate from one sample sequenced in a study of shared clonotypes between healthy human individuals. Naive CD8 cells lacked CD45RO and underwent positive selection for CCR7, leaving out terminally differentiated effector memory CD45RA+ cells. TCRdb's copy holds only in-frame clones and misses some; the assay was immunoSEQ multiplex PCR. The data hold over 2 million clones, with about 95% observed a single time. Sequenced: naive CD8+ T cells sorted from blood. The receptor source for this set is a man aged 18 to 30 in good health.

This clone was counted once. The chain uses TRBV14 and TRBJ2-7; D remains unclear. CDR3 length: 13 residues. Between the trimmed V and J ends, which lost 6 bases and 0 bases, there was a span of 9 bases. Germline CDR1 reads SGHDN; CDR2 reads FVKESK. The CDR3 protein is CASSVRNSYEQYF. CDR3 nucleotides: TGTGCCAGCAGTGTCAGGAACTCCTACGAGCAGTACTTC.

On this clone: The same CDR3 is also encoded by other DNA sequences in this sample. This rearrangement joins TRBV9 to TRBJ2-3, with D tentatively TRBD2 (6 bases). Germline V gene lookup returns CDR1 SGDLS and CDR2 YYNGEE. This CDR3 is built from 14 residues. Trimming took off 2 bases at V and 4 bases at J, with 11 bases between the two ends. The CDR3 DNA reads TGTGCCAGCAGCGTGGAGGGGAACCCAGATACGCAGTATTTT. Translated: CASSVEGNPDTQYF. Filled out from reference TRBV9 and TRBJ2-3, the complete variable domain reads DSGVTQTPKHLITATGQRVTLRCSPRSGDLSVYWYQQSLDQGLQFLIQYYNGEERAKGNILERFSAQQFPDLHSELNLSSLELGDSALYFCASSVEGNPDTQYFGPGTRLTVL.

The chain couples TRBV7-9 to TRBJ2-3, with 9 bases identical to TRBD2. The germline V gene encodes CDR1 SEHNR and CDR2 FQNEAQ (reference sequence). J was trimmed by 3 bases and V by 3 bases; bases with no gene match: 10. The CDR3 is 17 residues long. The CDR3 region is CASSLAGGTGGTDTQYF. CDR3 DNA: TGTGCCAGCAGCTTGGCGGGGGGGACTGGTGGAACAGATACGCAGTATTTT.

This clone appeared once. The J gene is TRBJ2-3, the V gene TRBV5-8; D not certain. Trimming cost V 1 base and J 3 bases, with 6 bases left between them. The CDR3 is made up of 13 amino acids. The germline V gene encodes CDR1 SGHTS and CDR2 YDEGEE. In DNA form, the CDR3 reads TGTGCCAGCAGCTTGTATGGGACAGATACGCAGTATTTT. Amino acid sequence: CASSLYGTDTQYF.

The V gene is TRBV5-4, the J gene TRBJ1-1, with D possibly being TRBD1 (5 bases). V lost 3 bases and J 1 base, leaving 19 bases between the germline ends. CDR3 length equals 17 residues. Germline CDR1 reads SGHNT; CDR2 reads YYREEE (reference sequence). In DNA, the CDR3 is TGTGCCAGCAGCTCAACCGACACGGACATGGCGAACACTGAAGCTTTCTTT. This gives the protein CASSSTDTDMANTEAFF.

The gene calls are TRBV4-1 and TRBJ2-2; 9 nucleotides match TRBD2. CDR1 is MGHRA and CDR2 is YSYEKL in the germline V gene. The CDR3 spans 16 residues. V lost 0 bases to trimming and J lost 1 base; unmatched junction nucleotides: 0. This CDR3 is CASSQELAGNTGELFF. The CDR3 region has the DNA TGCGCCAGCAGCCAAGAACTAGCGGGGAACACCGGGGAGCTGTTTTTT.

For this clone: A junction end diverges from the germline sequence, so it may reflect a read error. The chain carries TRBV5-1 and TRBJ2-2; TRBD2 might be the D (5 bases). Per germline, CDR1 SGHRS and CDR2 YFSETQ. The CDR3 is 16 residues long. The CDR3 DNA reads TGCGCCAGCAGCTTGGACGGACCCCCAGGCACCGGGGAGCTGCTTTTT. The encoded protein is CASSLDGPPGTGELLF.

The chain employs TRBV29-1 and TRBJ2-7; D is possibly TRBD1 (5 bases). The CDR3 is made up of 15 amino acids. Germline values: CDR1 SQVTM, CDR2 ANQGSEA. The V end was cut by 4 bases, the J end by 3 bases, with 19 bases between. In DNA, the CDR3 is TGCAGCGTTGCGCTGTGGCAGGTCAGGGACTACGAGCAGTACTTC. Translating it yields CSVALWQVRDYEQYF.

The V and J genes are TRBV10-2 and TRBJ2-1; D remains ambiguous. V gave up 3 bases and J gave up 10 bases, with 7 bases separating them. The CDR3 is 11 amino acids. CDR1 is WSHSY and CDR2 is SAAADI in the germline V gene. The DNA for the CDR3 is TGCGCCAGCAGTGACACGTGGGAGCAGTTCTTC. It codes for CASSDTWEQFF.

The V gene is TRBV29-1, the J gene TRBJ2-7; 9 nucleotides align to TRBD1. V lost 4 bases, J lost 3 bases, and 4 bases stayed unmatched. The CDR3 length is 13 residues. Per germline, CDR1 SQVTM and CDR2 ANQGSEA. CDR3 in DNA: TGCAGCGTTGGACAGGGGGAGGGCTACGAGCAGTACTTC. Translating gives CSVGQGEGYEQYF.

The rearrangement joins TRBV9 to TRBJ2-2, with 8 bases lining up with TRBD2. V trimming: 0 bases; J trimming: 7 bases; junction bases outside the gene matches: 5. The CDR3 is 15 amino acids. CDR1 and CDR2 from the germline V gene are SGDLS and YYNGEE. This CDR3 is CASSVAGGHGGELFF. CDR3 bases: TGTGCCAGCAGCGTAGCGGGGGGGCACGGCGGGGAGCTGTTTTTT.